One and the same sample provided the 10 T cell receptor beta chains below, sequenced in a study of prognosis after radiotherapy for stage I lung cancer. Template was genomic DNA; TCR beta CDR3 amplified in two multiplex PCR rounds. Round one of PCR was performed, and it used primers specific to each TRBV and TRBJ gene. TCRdb reprocessed the multiplex PCR reads with MiXCR, giving one entry per CDR3 protein. The table lists over 25,000 distinct CDR3 sequences, around 42% of them singletons. This sample comprised PBMCs, obtained before or after stereotactic body radiation therapy (not recorded which). Receptors originate from a donor aged 50 or older with non-small cell lung cancer.

The chain uses TRBV5-1 and TRBJ2-7, with D tentatively TRBD1 (6 bases). Deletions cut 3 bases from V and 0 bases from J, with 10 bases between. The CDR3 runs 14 residues. Germline CDR1 reads SGHRS; CDR2 reads YFSETQ. The DNA of the CDR3 is TGCGCCAGCAGCTGGGACACCAGCTCCTACGAGCAGTACTTC. It translates to CASSWDTSSYEQYF.

This clonotype has ten or more counts. The chain links TRBV2 to TRBJ1-1, with D hard to call. Germline V lookup: CDR1 SNHLY, CDR2 FYNNEI. The CDR3 is 14 residues long. V lost 6 bases and J lost 0, with 11 bases in between. The DNA for the CDR3 is TGTGCCAGCAGGGACCGTCAAATGAACACTGAAGCTTTCTTT. Its translation is CASRDRQMNTEAFF.

The CDR3 region has the DNA TGTGCCAGCAGTTTATCGGTTTCTGGGGCCAACGTCCTGACTTTC. Translating it yields CASSLSVSGANVLTF. The chain carries TRBV12-3 or TRBV12-4 and TRBJ2-6, with D unclear. With 2 bases removed from V and 1 base from J, the gap between germline ends came to 6 bases. The CDR3 is made up of 15 amino acids.

By sample share, this clonotype is medium-sized. This chain uses TRBV2 with TRBJ2-1; D gene ambiguous. The germline gives CDR1 SNHLY, CDR2 FYNNEI. Trimming removed 4 bases at V and 4 bases at J, with 11 bases between. The CDR3 consists of 14 residues. The CDR3 DNA reads TGTGCCAGCAGTGGAGGTAGCAGGTACAATGAGCAGTTCTTC. Amino acid sequence: CASSGGSRYNEQFF.

J is TRBJ2-7 and V is TRBV4-2; possible D gene TRBD1, 5 bases. The CDR3 is 14 amino acids. V was trimmed by 1 base and J by 2 bases, leaving 9 bases between them. Germline V CDR1 and CDR2: LGHNA, YNFKEQ. CDR3 sequence reads: CASSQGKGPYEQYF. CDR3 bases: TGTGCCAGCAGCCAAGGTAAGGGGCCCTACGAGCAGTACTTC.

For this clonotype: An end of the junction does not agree with germline; a read error may underlie this. V usage is TRBV6-4 and J usage is TRBJ1-2, with D possibly being TRBD1 (6 bases). The CDR3 totals 17 residues. In germline, CDR1 is MRHNA, CDR2 SNTAGT. This chain's CDR3 is CASRETTDGTLNYGYNF. The CDR3 DNA sequence: TGTGCCAGCAGGGAAACTACCGACGGGACACTTAACTATGGCTACAACTTC.

This rearrangement joins TRBV27 to TRBJ1-1, with D maybe TRBD1 (5 bases). The CDR3 has 14 residues. Trimming removed 9 bases from V and 0 bases from J, with 14 bases in between. Germline V lookup: CDR1 MNHEY, CDR2 SMNVEV (reference sequence). CDR3: CARTAEGMNTEAFF. In DNA form, the CDR3 reads TGTGCCAGAACGGCGGAGGGGATGAACACTGAAGCTTTCTTT.

Points on this clonotype: This likely traces to a read error, being one base from a far larger clone. This sequence joins TRBV7-9 and TRBJ1-2; D is possibly TRBD1 (6 bases). V lost 0 bases and J lost 8, with 13 bases in between. CDR1 is SEHNR and CDR2 is FQNEAQ in the germline V gene (reference sequence). This CDR3 has 14 amino acids. This CDR3 reads CASSLADQGLGYTF. CDR3 DNA sequence: TGTGCCAGCAGCTTAGCGGATCAGGGGCTGGGCTACACCTTC.

This sequence joins TRBV6-5 and TRBJ2-7; D ambiguous. V was pared by 0 bases and J by 5 bases, with 11 bases between. Germline V lookup: CDR1 MNHEY, CDR2 SVGAGI. This CDR3 comprises 14 residues. The CDR3 coding sequence is TGTGCCAGCAGTTACTCGAGAGGCATCGACGAGCAGTACTTC. Protein sequence: CASSYSRGIDEQYF.

Ten or more counts support this clonotype. The chain employs TRBV27 and TRBJ2-5; tentatively, D is TRBD1 (5 bases). CDR3 length equals 15 residues. Germline CDR1 reads MNHEY; CDR2 reads SMNVEV (reference sequence). The V gene lost 0 bases and the J gene lost 5 bases, with 13 bases spanning the gap. For the CDR3, the DNA is TGTGCCAGCAGTTTATCTCAGGGTATATCGGAGACCCAGTACTTC. It is translated as CASSLSQGISETQYF.